Sequencing of this T cell receptor (beta chain) was carried out in a study of patients and donors after allogeneic stem cell transplantation. TCRdb called the RT-PCR reads again in MiXCR, with one record for every CDR3 protein. Altogether roughly 200,000 distinct CDR3 sequences are present, roughly 38% being singletons, with the ten largest covering around a tenth. Germline loops: CDR1 DFQATT, CDR2 SNEGSKA (reference sequence). The CDR3 has 12 amino acids. V was cut by 3 bases and J by 0 bases, with 5 bases left in between. Sequencing was done on a sample of blood, either unsorted or a sorted T cell fraction (not recorded which). The TCR originated in a human donor who was either an allogeneic HSCT recipient or a stem cell or donor lymphocyte infusion donor (not recorded which). It is not recorded whose cells these are; they may come from a transplant donor. The J gene is TRBJ1-1, the V gene TRBV20-1; D gene unclear. The CDR3 DNA is TGCAGTGCTAGTGTGCTGAACACTGAAGCTTTCTTT. This translates into CSASVLNTEAFF.